Below, one T cell receptor beta chain is given with its context. CDR1 DFQATT and CDR2 SNEGSKA come from the germline V gene (reference sequence). The CDR3 covers 11 residues. After removal of 6 bases from V and 6 bases from J, the junction contained 5 bases not matched to a gene. The data derive from a study of blood T cells in healthy people across ages. A second 7 to 11 cycle PCR used barcoded and J-beta primers. A single record per CDR3 protein comes from TCRdb applying MiXCR to the 5' RACE reads. The sample carries some 1,000,000 distinct CDR3 sequences, around 25% recorded once. These data also featured in a second study, about T cells of mothers and their children. As reported in that work: In this cohort, donors were three healthy Caucasian mothers plus their six children.

The clonotype comes from a girl aged 2 to 10 in good health. The rearrangement joins TRBV20-1 to TRBJ2-7; the match to TRBD2 covers 7 bases. The sample taken for sequencing was blood. The CDR3 spells CSAVGGGEQYF. DNA of the CDR3: TGCAGTGCCGTGGGCGGGGGCGAGCAGTACTTC.